The 20 T cell receptor beta chains listed next were all sequenced from one sample in a study of T cell responses to AZD1222 COVID-19 vaccine. Some clones are missing from TCRdb's copy, which holds only in-frame ones; the method was immunoSEQ multiplex PCR. The sample lists around 81,000 clones; approximately 89% were seen once. The source was peripheral blood, collected 28 days after the second AZD1222 dose. Receptors were obtained from an adult who received the AZD1222 COVID-19 vaccine.

DNA for the CDR3: TGCGCCAGCAGCTTGGGGGTCGGCGGCACCGGGGAGCTGTTTTTT. Its translation: CASSLGVGGTGELFF. V and J are TRBV5-1 and TRBJ2-2; no reliable D call. The length of the CDR3 is 15 residues. Trimming removed 0 bases at V and 4 bases at J, with 10 bases between. From germline, CDR1 is SGHRS and CDR2 YFSETQ.

The rearrangement uses TRBV15 and TRBJ1-5; D remains unclear. Trimming took 0 bases from V and 5 from J, leaving 11 bases between them. CDR1 is LNHNV and CDR2 is YYDKDF in the germline V gene (reference sequence). This CDR3 has 15 residues. The CDR3 coding sequence is TGTGCCACCAGCAGAGATCGGGGAGAGCATCAGCCCCAGCATTTT. Translated, it gives CATSRDRGEHQPQHF. Based on the CDR3 plus reference TRBV15 and TRBJ1-5, the full variable domain is DAMVIQNPRYQVTQFGKPVTLSCSQTLNHNVMYWYQQKSSQAPKLLFHYYDKDFNNEADTPDNFQSRRPNTSFCFLDIRSPGLGDTAMYLCATSRDRGEHQPQHFGDGTRLSIL.

This sequence joins TRBV11-2 and TRBJ2-1; D unclear. The CDR3 is 14 amino acids. Looked up from germline, CDR1 is SGHAT and CDR2 is FQNNGV. V was cut by 5 bases and J by 0 bases, with 8 bases left in between. This CDR3 is CASSPGRSYNEQFF. For the CDR3, the DNA is TGTGCCAGCAGCCCGGGCCGCTCCTACAATGAGCAGTTCTTC.

The chain recombines TRBV30 with TRBJ2-3, with TRBD1 matching over 8 bases. Germline values: CDR1 GTSNPN, CDR2 SVGIG (reference sequence). The CDR3 is 14 amino acids. The J segment lost 7 bases and the V segment lost 3 bases, leaving 9 bases of the junction unmatched. The CDR3 is CAWRFGQGVYTQYF. DNA for the CDR3: TGTGCCTGGAGATTTGGACAGGGAGTATATACGCAGTATTTT.

The chain has TRBV28 and TRBJ2-7, with 8 bases lining up with TRBD2. This CDR3 contains 15 residues. Germline CDR1 reads MDHEN; CDR2 reads SYDVKM. With V trimmed by 6 bases and J by 1 base, 8 bases remained unmatched. CDR3 region: CASSPGGRGSYEQYF. The CDR3 DNA reads TGTGCCAGCAGCCCGGGGGGGCGGGGTTCCTACGAGCAGTACTTC.

The chain couples TRBV27 to TRBJ2-7; tentative D call: TRBD2 (6 bases). Germline V CDR1 and CDR2: MNHEY, SMNVEV (reference sequence). Between the trimmed V and J ends, which lost 5 bases and 7 bases, there was a span of 12 bases. The CDR3 loop spans 12 amino acids. The CDR3 DNA follows: TGTGCCAGCAGTCCGGGAGCGCGAGAGCAGTACTTC. Its protein product is CASSPGAREQYF.

The genes are TRBV3-1 (or the pseudogene TRBV3-2) and TRBJ2-3, with a tentative D call TRBD1 (6 bases). The CDR3 runs 15 residues. Trimming took 1 base from V and 4 from J, leaving 12 bases between them. The germline V gene encodes CDR1 LGHDT and CDR2 YNNKEL (reference sequence). The CDR3 DNA is TGTGCCAGCAGCCAAGGGGGGAAGGGGGCAGATACGCAGTATTTT. This sequence encodes CASSQGGKGADTQYF.

The rearrangement joins TRBV25-1 to TRBJ2-1; D assignment may be TRBD1 or TRBD2 (5 bases each). This CDR3 region has 13 residues. V lost 8 bases, J lost 5 bases, and 13 bases lay in between. Germline V gene data show CDR1 as MGHDK and CDR2 as SYGVNS. CDR3 nucleotide sequence: TGTGCCAGCGGTCGTGGGGGAAACAATGAGCAGTTCTTC. Protein product: CASGRGGNNEQFF.

The V call is TRBV5-1, the J call TRBJ2-1, with 7 positions matching TRBD2. The CDR3 is made up of 16 amino acids. The V and J ends lost 0 bases and 9 bases, in that order; junction bases with no gene match: 12. Germline V gene lookup returns CDR1 SGHRS and CDR2 YFSETQ. As DNA, the CDR3 is TGCGCCAGCAGCTTGGGGCTACTCGCGGGAGAGGGTGAGCAGTTCTTC. This encodes CASSLGLLAGEGEQFF.

The CDR3 loop is CASSQGQSRETQYF. Here the CDR3 DNA reads TGCGCCAGCAGTCAGGGACAGTCCAGAGAGACCCAGTACTTC. This chain links TRBV5-1 with TRBJ2-5; 7 bases line up with TRBD1. The J segment lost 4 bases and the V segment lost 5 bases, leaving 8 bases of the junction unmatched. Germline values: CDR1 SGHRS, CDR2 YFSETQ. The CDR3 runs 14 residues.

V usage is TRBV9 and J usage is TRBJ1-6; D is perhaps TRBD1 (5 bases). CDR3 length: 15 amino acids. CDR1 is SGDLS, CDR2 YYNGEE, per germline. The V end lost 4 bases, the J end lost 9 bases, and 17 bases lay between the germline ends. The CDR3 bases are TGTGCCAGCAGCCCACTTGGAGAGCAGGGTTCACCCCTCCACTTT. The encoded protein is CASSPLGEQGSPLHF.

This chain uses TRBV5-5 with TRBJ1-5; D gene uncertain. Germline assignment: CDR1 SGHKS and CDR2 YYEKEE (reference sequence). V lost 0 bases to trimming and J lost 3 bases, with 7 bases between them. This CDR3 has 14 residues. The CDR3 nucleotides are TGTGCCAGCAGCTTGGACAGTGCCAATCAGCCCCAGCATTTT. Its protein is CASSLDSANQPQHF.

This CDR3 reads CASSIGGFSGNTIYF. The CDR3 DNA reads as TGTGCCAGTAGTATAGGCGGATTCTCTGGAAACACCATATATTTT. The chain has TRBV19 and TRBJ1-3; no clear D gene. This CDR3 spans 15 amino acids. Germline CDR1 and CDR2: LNHDA and SQIVND (reference sequence). The V end was cut by 1 base, the J end by 0 bases, with 7 bases between.

The V call is TRBV3-1 (or the pseudogene TRBV3-2), the J call TRBJ1-1, with D unclear. Trimming removed 6 bases from V and 6 bases from J, with 11 bases in between. The CDR3 consists of 12 residues. Germline CDR1 and CDR2: LGHDT and YNNKEL (reference sequence). CDR3 loop: CASSLVESEAFF. In DNA, the CDR3 is TGTGCCAGCAGTCTTGTGGAGTCTGAAGCTTTCTTT.

This clone was observed a few times. The chain carries TRBV5-5 and TRBJ2-5; 7 bases map to TRBD2. Unmatched junction bases numbered 11, after V lost 4 bases and J lost 5 bases. Germline V lookup: CDR1 SGHKS, CDR2 YYEKEE (reference sequence). The CDR3 sequence is 15 residues long. The CDR3 DNA sequence: TGTGCCAGCAGCCCCCAGCGAGCGGGACTGGAGACCCAGTACTTC. Its protein product is CASSPQRAGLETQYF.

The chain has TRBV9 and TRBJ2-1, with a weak D call TRBD2 (5 bases). Trimming removed 0 bases at V and 5 bases at J, with 9 bases between. CDR3 length: 14 residues. Germline V lookup: CDR1 SGDLS, CDR2 YYNGEE. The CDR3 DNA sequence: TGTGCCAGCAGCGTAGCTAGGCGGGACAATGAGCAGTTCTTC. Translating it yields CASSVARRDNEQFF. Complete variable domain (other parts from reference TRBV9 and TRBJ2-1): DSGVTQTPKHLITATGQRVTLRCSPRSGDLSVYWYQQSLDQGLQFLIQYYNGEERAKGNILERFSAQQFPDLHSELNLSSLELGDSALYFCASSVARRDNEQFFGPGTRLTVL.

J is TRBJ2-1 and V is TRBV5-1; 7 bases match TRBD2. The CDR3 is made up of 15 amino acids. The trim removed 7 bases at V and 0 bases at J, leaving 7 bases unmatched. Germline CDR1 SGHRS, CDR2 YFSETQ. Written as DNA, the CDR3 is TGCGCCAGCGGGACTACCCCGAGCTCCTACAATGAGCAGTTCTTC. It codes for CASGTTPSSYNEQFF.

The chain recombines TRBV18 with TRBJ2-1, with D perhaps being TRBD1 or TRBD2 (5 bases each). The germline V gene has CDR1 KGHSH and CDR2 LQKENI. The CDR3 is made up of 16 amino acids. The V and J ends lost 1 base and 0 bases respectively, with 10 bases between them. The DNA for the CDR3 is TGTGCCAGCTCACCACAGGGACCCACCTCCTACAATGAGCAGTTCTTC. It codes for CASSPQGPTSYNEQFF.

The rearrangement links TRBV7-3 to TRBJ2-7; 9 bases line up with TRBD1. CDR3 length: 14 residues. The V segment lost 2 bases and the J segment 2 bases; nucleotides outside the gene matches: 1. Germline V gene lookup returns CDR1 SGHTA and CDR2 FQGTGA. The CDR3 loop is CASSLGTGPYEQYF. As DNA, the CDR3 is TGTGCCAGCAGCTTAGGGACAGGGCCCTACGAGCAGTACTTC.

The rearrangement joins TRBV27 to TRBJ1-2; weak D call: TRBD1 (5 bases). V lost 3 bases, J lost 6 bases, and 8 bases lay in between. This CDR3 has 12 residues. The germline CDR1 and CDR2 sequences are MNHEY and SMNVEV (reference sequence). CDR3 bases: TGTGCCAGCAGTTTGGGAGGGGATGGCTACACCTTC. As protein: CASSLGGDGYTF.